These 29 T cell receptor beta chains originate from one sample sequenced in a study of human T cells and chemical hapten exposure (TCRdb year 2021). Receptor libraries were prepared by RACE. TCRdb lists the instrument as NextSeq 500. The public reads were run again by TCRdb, first through fastp at Q25 and then through MiXCR, and only productive beta chains were kept. Each entry is one CDR3 protein sequence, shown with its most common DNA and genes. The sample table lists 80,000 to 100,000 distinct CDR3 sequences, about 11% of them with a count of one. Together, the top ten hold more than 1% of the sample. The time point label corresponds to: patch test 3, about 24 weeks after DPC sensitization. Read against the paper, the sample's treatment or condition label means: therapeutic diphenylcyclopropenone sensitization with weekly scalp DPC. The input for sequencing was whole blood, taken in connection with sensitization to the hapten diphenylcyclopropenone (DPC). The receptors stem from a young woman with alopecia areata. Some clones in this sample may be carry-over from other donors' samples.

This chain links TRBV5-1 with TRBJ1-1; weak D call: TRBD1 (5 bases). The CDR3 contains 17 residues. The V end was cut by 4 bases, the J end by 0 bases, with 19 bases between. Germline CDR1 SGHRS, CDR2 YFSETQ. The DNA of the CDR3 is TGCGCCAGCAGCCTGTACAGGATCACTCCAATGAACACTGAAGCTTTCTTT. Protein product: CASSLYRITPMNTEAFF. Full variable domain (rest looked up from reference TRBV5-1 and TRBJ1-1): KAGVTQTPRYLIKTRGQQVTLSCSPISGHRSVSWYQQTPGQGLQFLFEYFSETQRNKGNFPGRFSGRQFSNSRSEMNVSTLELGDSALYLCASSLYRITPMNTEAFFGQGTRLTVV.

Many counts were recorded for this clonotype. The chain uses TRBV3-1 and TRBJ1-1, with 7 bases aligning to TRBD1. The trim removed 6 bases at V and 0 bases at J, leaving 10 bases unmatched. From germline, CDR1 is LGHDT and CDR2 YNNKEL (reference sequence). The CDR3 consists of 16 residues. The CDR3 sequence is CASRLGTVGLNTEAFF. CDR3 in DNA: TGTGCCAGCAGGCTCGGGACAGTTGGCTTGAACACTGAAGCTTTCTTT. The full variable domain, rest sourced from reference TRBV3-1 and TRBJ1-1, is DTAVSQTPKYLVTQMGNDKSIKCEQNLGHDTMYWYKQDSKKFLKIMFSYNNKELIINETVPNRFSPKSPDKAHLNLHINSLELGDSAVYFCASRLGTVGLNTEAFFGQGTRLTVV.

This clonotype has at least ten counts. V gene TRBV10-3 combines with J gene TRBJ2-2; 8 bases map to TRBD1. V was clipped by 9 bases and J by 0 bases; unmatched bases: 6. CDR1 ENHRY and CDR2 SYGVKD come from the germline V gene. CDR3 length: 15 amino acids. In DNA, the CDR3 is TGTGCCATTGGACAGGGAATACCGAACACCGGGGAGCTGTTTTTT. This gives the protein CAIGQGIPNTGELFF.

CDR3 sequence reads: CASSLWDRTNYGYTF. In DNA, the CDR3 is TGTGCCAGCAGTTTATGGGACAGAACTAACTATGGCTACACCTTC. The J gene is TRBJ1-2, the V gene TRBV12-3 or TRBV12-4; 7 bases match TRBD1. Trimming removed 2 bases from V and 0 bases from J; junction bases left unmatched: 3. The CDR3 runs 15 residues.

The gene calls are TRBV11-2 and TRBJ1-6; 8 nucleotides agree with TRBD1. V gave up 0 bases and J gave up 11 bases; unmatched junction bases: 3. The CDR3 runs 14 residues. The germline gives CDR1 SGHAT, CDR2 FQNNGV. This CDR3 reads CASSLEGQAAPLHF. The CDR3 nucleotides read TGTGCCAGCAGCTTAGAGGGACAGGCAGCACCCCTCCACTTT.

The rearrangement links TRBV29-1 to TRBJ1-1; D uncertain. Germline values: CDR1 SQVTM, CDR2 ANQGSEA. There are 13 residues in the CDR3. V was shortened by 0 bases and J by 1 base, with 6 bases between the two germline ends. CDR3 region: CSVEEGKNTEAFF. The CDR3 DNA follows: TGCAGCGTTGAAGAGGGCAAGAACACTGAAGCTTTCTTT.

This rearrangement joins TRBV29-1 to TRBJ1-2; unclear D gene. CDR1 and CDR2 from the germline V gene are SQVTM and ANQGSEA. This CDR3 region has 12 residues. The germline V and J ends were trimmed by 5 bases and 2 bases, with 9 bases remaining between them. CDR3 region: CSVTSPNYGYTF. For the CDR3, the DNA is TGCAGCGTTACCTCGCCCAACTATGGCTACACCTTC.

In this sample, this clonotype turned up many times. The chain couples TRBV5-1 to TRBJ2-1; 7 bases line up with TRBD2. Germline V CDR1 and CDR2: SGHRS, YFSETQ. The CDR3 extends over 14 amino acids. The V gene end was trimmed by 4 bases and the J gene end by 4 bases; junction bases not matched to a gene: 5. The DNA of the CDR3 is TGCGCCAGCAGCATGGGACTATATTACAATGAGCAGTTCTTC. Translating it yields CASSMGLYYNEQFF.

This clonotype was counted a few times. The V and J genes are TRBV3-1 and TRBJ2-6, with D maybe TRBD2 (6 bases). CDR1 is LGHDT, CDR2 YNNKEL, per germline (reference sequence). Trimming stripped 8 bases from V and 4 bases from J, with 12 bases between. This CDR3 spans 14 amino acids. CDR3 sequence: CASGAGSGANVLTF. Here the CDR3 DNA reads TGTGCCAGCGGGGCGGGGAGCGGGGCCAACGTCCTGACTTTC. The full variable domain, with the rest looked up from reference TRBV3-1 and TRBJ2-6, is DTAVSQTPKYLVTQMGNDKSIKCEQNLGHDTMYWYKQDSKKFLKIMFSYNNKELIINETVPNRFSPKSPDKAHLNLHINSLELGDSAVYFCASGAGSGANVLTFGAGSRLTVL.

This clonotype was picked up a small number of times. The genes are TRBV5-1 and TRBJ1-1, with 9 bases matching TRBD1. CDR1 and CDR2 from the germline V gene are SGHRS and YFSETQ. With V trimmed by 1 base and J by 7 bases, 8 bases remained unmatched. The CDR3 contains 15 residues. CDR3 protein: CASSLSLGQGIEAFF. The CDR3 DNA sequence: TGCGCCAGCAGCTTGTCCCTCGGACAGGGGATTGAAGCTTTCTTT.

This rearrangement joins TRBV3-1 to TRBJ1-6, with no clear D. Germline CDR1 is LGHDT and CDR2 is YNNKEL (reference sequence). The CDR3 is made up of 13 amino acids. V was clipped by 6 bases and J by 8 bases, with 11 bases between them. The CDR3 loop reads CASRWNSDSPLHF. The CDR3 nucleotides are TGTGCCAGCAGGTGGAATTCGGATTCACCCCTCCACTTT.

This clonotype has ten or more counts. The V call is TRBV30, the J call TRBJ2-3, with D perhaps matching TRBD1 or TRBD2 (5 bases each). Germline V gene sequence: CDR1 GTSNPN, CDR2 SVGIG (reference sequence). This CDR3 contains 16 residues. The ends were cut back, 0 bases at V and 4 bases at J, with 17 bases in the middle. The CDR3, as DNA: TGTGCCTGGAGTGTACTCGGGGCTCGGCTAGCAGATACGCAGTATTTT. Translating gives CAWSVLGARLADTQYF.

The chain joins TRBV29-1 to TRBJ1-1, with 8 bases fitting TRBD1. Germline V gene sequence: CDR1 SQVTM, CDR2 ANQGSEA. This CDR3 spans 13 amino acids. The ends lost 5 bases at V and 5 bases at J; junction bases unmatched: 7. CDR3 nucleotides: TGCAGCGTTACAGACAGGGGAGGGACTGAAGCTTTCTTT. Amino acid sequence: CSVTDRGGTEAFF.

This clonotype was observed at least ten times. The chain couples TRBV12-2 to TRBJ2-3; the table's D gene call, TRBD2, was not cross checked with the DNA. TRBV12-2 is a pseudogene segment. The CDR3 loop spans 16 amino acids. The CDR3 DNA reads as TGTGCAAGTCGCTTAGAGGGTGGGACTGGATACAATACGCAGTATTTT. This encodes CASRLEGGTGYNTQYF.

This clonotype has ten or more counts. This sequence joins TRBV20-1 and TRBJ2-7; 9 bases are a match to TRBD1. The germline CDR1 and CDR2 sequences are DFQATT and SNEGSKA (reference sequence). This CDR3 is 15 amino acids long. J gave up 1 base and V 1 base, and 5 bases lay outside the gene matches. CDR3: CSARGDRGGSYEQYF. CDR3 DNA: TGCAGTGCTAGAGGAGACAGGGGGGGATCCTACGAGCAGTACTTC.

This clonotype has at least ten counts. The chain joins TRBV6-4 to TRBJ2-3; 8 nucleotides align to TRBD2. The germline CDR1 and CDR2 sequences are MRHNA and SNTAGT. The length of the CDR3 is 16 residues. Trimming took 2 bases from V and 1 from J; bases not matched to a gene: 5. The CDR3 bases are TGTGCCAGCAGTGACGGACGGGGGGGCGGCACAGATACGCAGTATTTT. Its protein product is CASSDGRGGGTDTQYF.

The table lists this clonotype with many counts. The CDR3 DNA sequence: TGTGCCAGCAGCCGAACGGGACAGCTTATTCAGTACTTC. This sequence encodes CASSRTGQLIQYF. This chain links TRBV12-3 or TRBV12-4 with TRBJ2-4; 7 bases are a match to TRBD1. CDR3 size: 13 residues. V was pared by 6 bases and J by 10 bases, with 9 bases of the junction left unmatched.

This clonotype turned up a few times. The V and J genes are TRBV6-5 and TRBJ2-5, with D unresolved. Germline CDR1 reads MNHEY; CDR2 reads SVGAGI. V was clipped by 1 base and J by 2 bases, with 11 bases between them. The CDR3 spans 15 residues. The CDR3 loop is CASSYWRGGQETQYF. CDR3 bases: TGTGCCAGCAGTTACTGGCGTGGTGGGCAAGAGACCCAGTACTTC.

This clonotype was seen once. A single base separates this from a much larger clone, so it may be a read error. The gene calls are TRBV18 and TRBJ2-3; no clear D gene. The CDR3 has 15 amino acids. Germline loops: CDR1 KGHSH, CDR2 LQKENI. The V and J ends lost 7 bases and 1 base respectively, with 15 bases between them. The CDR3 sequence is CASLLMGTRTDTQYF. CDR3 in DNA: TGTGCCAGCTTACTGATGGGAACCCGCACAGATACGCAGTATTTT.

This clonotype was observed many times. This sequence joins TRBV7-9 and TRBJ1-1; 9 bases match TRBD1. J lost 4 bases, V lost 5 bases, and 11 bases had no gene match. Germline V gene sequence: CDR1 SEHNR, CDR2 FQNEAQ (reference sequence). The CDR3 spans 16 residues. The CDR3 coding sequence is TGTGCCAGCAGCCCTAAACTACAGGGGGCAAGCACTGAAGCTTTCTTT. This translates into CASSPKLQGASTEAFF.

This clonotype was counted at least ten times. The rearrangement links TRBV6-1 to TRBJ2-3; D perhaps matches TRBD1 (5 bases). The V end was cut by 6 bases, the J end by 6 bases, with 16 bases between. From germline, CDR1 is MNHNS and CDR2 SASEGT. The CDR3 consists of 14 residues. This CDR3 reads CASRELQETDTQYF. CDR3 DNA sequence: TGTGCCAGCAGGGAATTACAGGAGACGGATACGCAGTATTTT.

In this sample, this clonotype turned up many times. The rearrangement joins TRBV21-1 to TRBJ2-1; the tabulated D call, TRBD2, remains unverified against the DNA. TRBV21-1 is recorded as a pseudogene. The CDR3 spans 16 residues. The CDR3 DNA is TGTGCCAGCAGCAAAGTTCGACTAGCGTTCTACAATGAGCAGTTCTTC. The encoded protein is CASSKVRLAFYNEQFF.

This clonotype was seen ten or more times. This rearrangement joins TRBV5-1 to TRBJ2-5; 9 bases align to TRBD1. V lost 4 bases to trimming and J lost 1 base; unmatched junction nucleotides: 2. The CDR3 extends over 14 amino acids. The germline V gene has CDR1 SGHRS and CDR2 YFSETQ. Written as DNA, the CDR3 is TGCGCCAGCAGCCCGGACAGGGGCCAAGAGACCCAGTACTTC. Translating it yields CASSPDRGQETQYF.

In its sample, this clonotype was seen many times. The chain joins TRBV2 to TRBJ2-7; D possibly corresponds to TRBD1 (6 bases). From germline, CDR1 is SNHLY and CDR2 FYNNEI. Deletions cut 6 bases from V and 7 bases from J, with 16 bases between. The CDR3 runs to 13 residues. The DNA of the CDR3 is TGTGCCAGCAGAGACGGGACACTGGGGGAGCAGTACTTC. This encodes CASRDGTLGEQYF.

This sequence joins TRBV4-1 and TRBJ1-4; no clear D gene. Germline CDR1 MGHRA, CDR2 YSYEKL. The CDR3 extends over 16 amino acids. Trimming removed 4 bases from V and 3 bases from J, with 15 bases in between. CDR3 residues: CASSLNSGQANEKLFF. The CDR3 region has the DNA TGCGCCAGCAGCCTGAACTCCGGGCAGGCTAATGAAAAACTGTTTTTT.

The chain has TRBV28 and TRBJ2-7; 7 nucleotides align to TRBD1. The CDR3 totals 15 residues. V trimming: 5 bases; J trimming: 1 base; junction bases outside the gene matches: 8. Germline loops: CDR1 MDHEN, CDR2 SYDVKM. CDR3 sequence: CASSPRTGPSYEQYF. CDR3 nucleotides: TGTGCCAGCAGTCCTCGGACAGGACCATCCTACGAGCAGTACTTC.

This clonotype was observed a handful of times. This chain joins TRBV20-1 and TRBJ2-1; TRBD2 aligns across 8 bases. The CDR3 has 16 amino acids. The V gene end was trimmed by 6 bases and the J gene end by 5 bases; junction bases not matched to a gene: 15. The V gene's germline CDR1 is DFQATT and CDR2 SNEGSKA (reference sequence). This chain's CDR3 is CSARPLNSGTNNEQFF. CDR3 DNA sequence: TGCAGTGCCCGCCCCCTAAATAGCGGGACAAACAATGAGCAGTTCTTC.

This clonotype was counted between two and nine times. This rearrangement joins TRBV11-2 to TRBJ2-2, with a weak D call TRBD2 (6 bases). The CDR3 is 16 residues long. Germline V gene data show CDR1 as SGHAT and CDR2 as FQNNGV. Between the trimmed V and J ends, which lost 3 bases and 2 bases, there was a span of 13 bases. CDR3 residues: CASSFPGTFNTGELFF. The CDR3, as DNA: TGTGCCAGCAGCTTCCCCGGGACTTTTAACACCGGGGAGCTGTTTTTT.

This clonotype was seen a few times. The rearrangement links TRBV5-1 to TRBJ2-3; D not resolved. The ends were cut back, 2 bases at V and 5 bases at J, with 9 bases in the middle. This CDR3 spans 13 amino acids. Germline V gene lookup returns CDR1 SGHRS and CDR2 YFSETQ. CDR3 loop: CASSLGSGDTQYF. The CDR3 DNA sequence: TGCGCCAGCAGCTTAGGGTCCGGAGATACGCAGTATTTT.